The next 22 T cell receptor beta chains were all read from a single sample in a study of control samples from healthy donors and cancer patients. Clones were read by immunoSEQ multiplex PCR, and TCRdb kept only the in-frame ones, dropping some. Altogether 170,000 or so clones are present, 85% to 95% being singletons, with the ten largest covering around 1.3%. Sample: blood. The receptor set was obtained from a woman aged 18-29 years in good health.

The CDR3 DNA follows: TGTGCCAGTAGCTGGGACAGATACTATGGCTACACCTTC. It specifies CASSWDRYYGYTF. V gene TRBV19 combines with J gene TRBJ1-2, with 7 positions matching TRBD1. V was clipped by 6 bases and J by 3 bases; unmatched bases: 4. Germline-derived CDR1 and CDR2 are LNHDA and SQIVND (reference sequence). The length of the CDR3 is 13 residues.

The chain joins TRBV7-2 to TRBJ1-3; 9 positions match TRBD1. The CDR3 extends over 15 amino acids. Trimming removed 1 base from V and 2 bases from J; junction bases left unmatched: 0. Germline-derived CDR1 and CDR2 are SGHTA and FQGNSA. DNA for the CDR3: TGTGCCAGCAGCTTAGGGACAGGGGCTGGAAACACCATATATTTT. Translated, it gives CASSLGTGAGNTIYF.

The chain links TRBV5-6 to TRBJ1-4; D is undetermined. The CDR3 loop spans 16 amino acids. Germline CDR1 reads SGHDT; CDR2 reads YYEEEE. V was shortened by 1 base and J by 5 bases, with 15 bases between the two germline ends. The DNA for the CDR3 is TGTGCCAGCAGCTTGAGGTTCGAAAGGTGGAATGAAAAACTGTTTTTT. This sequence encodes CASSLRFERWNEKLFF.

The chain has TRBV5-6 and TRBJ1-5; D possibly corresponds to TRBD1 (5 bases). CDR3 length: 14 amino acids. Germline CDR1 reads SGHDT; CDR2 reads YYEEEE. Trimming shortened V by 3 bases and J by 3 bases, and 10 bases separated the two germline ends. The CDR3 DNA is TGTGCCAGCAGCTCCGGGGGGGACAATCAGCCCCAGCATTTT. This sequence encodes CASSSGGDNQPQHF.

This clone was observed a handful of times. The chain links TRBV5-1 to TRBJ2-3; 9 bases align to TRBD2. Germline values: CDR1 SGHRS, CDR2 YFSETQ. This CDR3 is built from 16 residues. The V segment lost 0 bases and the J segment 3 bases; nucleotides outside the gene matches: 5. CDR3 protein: CASSLVVTSGTDTQYF. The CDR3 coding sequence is TGCGCCAGCAGCTTGGTGGTAACTAGCGGGACAGATACGCAGTATTTT. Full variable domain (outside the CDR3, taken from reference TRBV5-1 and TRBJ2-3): KAGVTQTPRYLIKTRGQQVTLSCSPISGHRSVSWYQQTPGQGLQFLFEYFSETQRNKGNFPGRFSGRQFSNSRSEMNVSTLELGDSALYLCASSLVVTSGTDTQYFGPGTRLTVL.

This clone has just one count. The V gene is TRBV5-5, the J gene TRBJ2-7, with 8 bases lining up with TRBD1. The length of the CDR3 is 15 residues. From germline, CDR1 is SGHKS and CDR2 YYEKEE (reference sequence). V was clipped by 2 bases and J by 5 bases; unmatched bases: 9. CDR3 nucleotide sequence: TGTGCCAGCAGCTTAATGGACAGGGCGAAAAACGAGCAGTACTTC. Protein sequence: CASSLMDRAKNEQYF.

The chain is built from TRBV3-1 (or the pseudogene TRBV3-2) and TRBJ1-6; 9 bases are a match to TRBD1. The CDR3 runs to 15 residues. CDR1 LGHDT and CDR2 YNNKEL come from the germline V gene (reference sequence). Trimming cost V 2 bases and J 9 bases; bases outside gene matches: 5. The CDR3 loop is CASSQQGQGFSPLHF. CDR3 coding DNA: TGTGCCAGCAGCCAACAGGGACAGGGCTTTTCACCCCTCCACTTT.

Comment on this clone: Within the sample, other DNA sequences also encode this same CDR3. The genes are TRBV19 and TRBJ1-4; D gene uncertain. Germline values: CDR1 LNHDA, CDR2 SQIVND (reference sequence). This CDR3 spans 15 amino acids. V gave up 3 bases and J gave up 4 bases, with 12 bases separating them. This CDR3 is CASSIGGQRNEKLFF. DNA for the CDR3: TGTGCCAGTAGTATCGGCGGGCAACGTAATGAAAAACTGTTTTTT.

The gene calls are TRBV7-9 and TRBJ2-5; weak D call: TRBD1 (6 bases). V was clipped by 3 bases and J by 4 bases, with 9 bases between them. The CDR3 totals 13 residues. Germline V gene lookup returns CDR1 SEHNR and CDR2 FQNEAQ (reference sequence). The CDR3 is CASSLQGRETQYF. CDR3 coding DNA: TGTGCCAGCAGCTTGCAGGGGCGAGAGACCCAGTACTTC.

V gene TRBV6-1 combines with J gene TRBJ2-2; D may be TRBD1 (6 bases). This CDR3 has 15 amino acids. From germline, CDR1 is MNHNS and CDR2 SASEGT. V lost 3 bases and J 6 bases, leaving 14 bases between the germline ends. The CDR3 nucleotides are TGTGCCAGCAGTGATCCCGCTAGGACAGCCGGGGAGCTGTTTTTT. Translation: CASSDPARTAGELFF.

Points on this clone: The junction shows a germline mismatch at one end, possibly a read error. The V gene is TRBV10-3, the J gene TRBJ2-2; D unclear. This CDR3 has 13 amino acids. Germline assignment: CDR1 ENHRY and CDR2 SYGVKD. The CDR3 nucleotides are TGTACCATCAGTGCCGGAGACCCCGGGGAGCTGTTTTTT. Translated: CTISAGDPGELFF.

In DNA form, the CDR3 reads TGTGCCAGCCGCCGGGACAGGGGCTTCGATAACGCCTACGAGCAGTACTTC. As protein: CASRRDRGFDNAYEQYF. V and J are TRBV27 and TRBJ2-7; TRBD1 matches at 10 bases. CDR1 is MNHEY and CDR2 is SMNVEV in the germline V gene (reference sequence). With 8 bases clipped from V and 2 bases from J, the junction kept 15 bases outside the gene matches. This CDR3 contains 17 residues.

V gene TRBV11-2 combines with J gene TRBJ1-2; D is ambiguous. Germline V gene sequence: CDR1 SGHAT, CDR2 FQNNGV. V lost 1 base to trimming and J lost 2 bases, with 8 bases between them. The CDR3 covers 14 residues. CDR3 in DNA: TGTGCCAGCAGCTTAGGGACCGCCAACTATGGCTACACCTTC. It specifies CASSLGTANYGYTF.

CDR3 in DNA: TGTGCCAGCAGTCCTCGGCCCCCGACAGGCTCTGGAAACACCATATATTTT. Its translation is CASSPRPPTGSGNTIYF. The chain has TRBV27 and TRBJ1-3, with a weak D call TRBD1 (6 bases). This CDR3 has 17 amino acids. The germline gives CDR1 MNHEY, CDR2 SMNVEV (reference sequence). Trimming left V 5 bases short and J 0 bases short, with 17 bases between.

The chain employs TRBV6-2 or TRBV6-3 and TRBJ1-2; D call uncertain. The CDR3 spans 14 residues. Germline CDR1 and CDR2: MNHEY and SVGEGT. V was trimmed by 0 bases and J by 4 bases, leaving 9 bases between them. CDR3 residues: CASSYSDPFYGYTF. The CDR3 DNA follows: TGTGCCAGCAGTTACTCTGACCCCTTCTATGGCTACACCTTC.

For the CDR3, the DNA is TGTGCCAGCAGCTTAGCAGGGGCGTATTCACCCCTCCACTTT. Translated, it gives CASSLAGAYSPLHF. This sequence joins TRBV7-2 and TRBJ1-6; D might be TRBD1 (5 bases). V was shortened by 0 bases and J by 8 bases, with 8 bases between the two germline ends. The CDR3 is made up of 14 amino acids. Germline V gives CDR1 SGHTA, CDR2 FQGNSA.

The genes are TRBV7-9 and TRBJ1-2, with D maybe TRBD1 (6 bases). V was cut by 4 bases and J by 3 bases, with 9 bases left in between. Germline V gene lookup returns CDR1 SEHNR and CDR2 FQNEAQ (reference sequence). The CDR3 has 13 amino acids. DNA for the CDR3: TGTGCCAGCAGCTCCGCAGGGGACTATGGCTACACCTTC. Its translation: CASSSAGDYGYTF.

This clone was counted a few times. The CDR3 spells CASSSSHGSGTEAFF. The CDR3 coding sequence is TGTGCCAGTAGTTCCTCACATGGGTCGGGCACTGAAGCTTTCTTT. The genes are TRBV19 and TRBJ1-1; no clear D. V lost 5 bases and J lost 4, with 17 bases in between. The CDR3 has 15 residues. Germline CDR1 LNHDA, CDR2 SQIVND (reference sequence).

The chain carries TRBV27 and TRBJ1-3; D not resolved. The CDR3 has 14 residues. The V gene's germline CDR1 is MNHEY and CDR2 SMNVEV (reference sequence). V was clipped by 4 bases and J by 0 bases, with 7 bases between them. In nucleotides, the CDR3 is TGTGCCAGCAGTTCGGGAGTCTCTGGAAACACCATATATTTT. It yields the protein CASSSGVSGNTIYF.

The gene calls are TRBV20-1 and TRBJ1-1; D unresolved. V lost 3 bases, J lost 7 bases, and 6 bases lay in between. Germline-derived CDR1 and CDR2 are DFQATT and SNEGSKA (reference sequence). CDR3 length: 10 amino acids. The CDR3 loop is CSASFIEAFF. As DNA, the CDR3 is TGCAGTGCTAGTTTCATTGAAGCTTTCTTT.

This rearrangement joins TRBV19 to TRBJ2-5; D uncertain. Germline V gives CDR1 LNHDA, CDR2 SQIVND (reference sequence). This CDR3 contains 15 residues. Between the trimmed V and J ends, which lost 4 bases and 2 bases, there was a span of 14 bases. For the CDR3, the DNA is TGTGCCAGTAGTAAAGGGTTATCGGATCAAGAGACCCAGTACTTC. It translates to CASSKGLSDQETQYF.

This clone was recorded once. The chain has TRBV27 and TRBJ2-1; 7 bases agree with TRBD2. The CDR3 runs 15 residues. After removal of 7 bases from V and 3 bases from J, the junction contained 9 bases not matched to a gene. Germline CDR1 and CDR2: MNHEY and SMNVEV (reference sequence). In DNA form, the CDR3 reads TGTGCCAGCACCTCTCTAGCGGAAGTCTACAATGAGCAGTTCTTC. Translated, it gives CASTSLAEVYNEQFF.